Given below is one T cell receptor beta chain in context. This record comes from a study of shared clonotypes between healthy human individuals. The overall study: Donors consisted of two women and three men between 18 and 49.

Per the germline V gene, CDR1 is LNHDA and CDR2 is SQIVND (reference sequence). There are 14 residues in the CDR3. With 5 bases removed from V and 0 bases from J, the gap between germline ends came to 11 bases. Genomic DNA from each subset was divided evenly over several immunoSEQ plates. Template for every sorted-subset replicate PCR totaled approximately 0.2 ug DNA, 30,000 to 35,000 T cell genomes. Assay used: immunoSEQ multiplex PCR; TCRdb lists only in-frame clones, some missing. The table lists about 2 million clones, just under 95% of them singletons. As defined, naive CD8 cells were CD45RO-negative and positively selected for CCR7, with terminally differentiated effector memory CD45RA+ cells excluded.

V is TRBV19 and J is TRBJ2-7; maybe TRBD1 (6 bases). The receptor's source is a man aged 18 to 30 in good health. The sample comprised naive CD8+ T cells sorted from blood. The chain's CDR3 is CASSPRQDSYEQYF. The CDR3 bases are TGTGCCAGTAGTCCAAGACAGGACTCCTACGAGCAGTACTTC.